This passage covers 14 T cell receptor beta chains from one sample sequenced in a study of cytomegalovirus exposure and HLA in healthy donors. With 60 Vbeta and 13 Jbeta primers, the PCR was carried out. The protocol was immunoSEQ multiplex PCR, while the TCRdb copy is restricted to in-frame clones and leaves out a portion. The sample contains roughly 100,000 clones, 60% to 80% of which appear only once. Material for sequencing was PBMCs. The receptors here all came from a male donor in good health and CMV-seropositive.

DNA of the CDR3: TGTGCCAGCAGCGTAGGACTGCTGAACACTGAAGCTTTCTTT. This sequence encodes CASSVGLLNTEAFF. This rearrangement joins TRBV9 to TRBJ1-1; no reliable D call. The germline V gene encodes CDR1 SGDLS and CDR2 YYNGEE. The CDR3 loop spans 14 amino acids. With 0 bases removed from V and 0 bases from J, the gap between germline ends came to 6 bases.

The chain joins TRBV5-4 to TRBJ2-7; 10 bases agree with TRBD2. V was pared by 4 bases and J by 4 bases, with 8 bases of the junction left unmatched. CDR1 SGHNT and CDR2 YYREEE come from the germline V gene (reference sequence). The CDR3 contains 15 residues. The CDR3 loop is CASSRSSGRVYEQYF. CDR3 coding DNA: TGTGCCAGCAGCCGTTCGAGCGGGAGGGTATACGAGCAGTACTTC.

As to this clone: Other DNA sequences in the sample encode the same CDR3. This chain joins TRBV6-6 and TRBJ1-4; TRBD1 might be the D (5 bases). Germline V gives CDR1 MNHNY, CDR2 SVGAGI (reference sequence). The germline V and J ends were trimmed by 2 bases and 3 bases, with 13 bases remaining between them. This CDR3 has 16 amino acids. CDR3 DNA sequence: TGTGCCAGCAGTTACGCCCGGCAGGGCCCTAATGAAAAACTGTTTTTT. Residues: CASSYARQGPNEKLFF.

CDR3 sequence reads: CASRVEVGNTIYF. The CDR3 DNA is TGTGCCAGCCGGGTGGAGGTCGGAAACACCATATATTTT. The gene calls are TRBV6-5 and TRBJ1-3, with D hard to call. This CDR3 is built from 13 residues. In germline, CDR1 is MNHEY, CDR2 SVGAGI. The V and J ends lost 8 bases and 4 bases respectively, with 12 bases between them.

The chain carries TRBV28 and TRBJ2-1; TRBD2 agrees at 8 bases. CDR1 and CDR2 from the germline V gene are MDHEN and SYDVKM. The CDR3 totals 16 residues. The V and J ends lost 4 bases and 3 bases, in that order; junction bases with no gene match: 8. The CDR3 sequence is CASSSPAGVSYNEQFF. The CDR3 DNA sequence: TGTGCCAGCAGTTCCCCAGCGGGAGTAAGCTACAATGAGCAGTTCTTC.

This sequence joins TRBV5-1 and TRBJ2-1; 9 nucleotides line up with TRBD2. The length of the CDR3 is 16 residues. Trimming removed 5 bases from V and 7 bases from J; junction bases left unmatched: 13. From germline, CDR1 is SGHRS and CDR2 YFSETQ. For the CDR3, the DNA is TGCGCCAGCAGACGTAGCGGGAGCCTGTGGGGGAATGAGCAGTTCTTC. Translating gives CASRRSGSLWGNEQFF. The whole variable domain, filled in from reference TRBV5-1 and TRBJ2-1, reads KAGVTQTPRYLIKTRGQQVTLSCSPISGHRSVSWYQQTPGQGLQFLFEYFSETQRNKGNFPGRFSGRQFSNSRSEMNVSTLELGDSALYLCASRRSGSLWGNEQFFGPGTRLTVL.

The chain uses TRBV7-2 and TRBJ1-3; 9 bases align to TRBD1. CDR1 and CDR2 from the germline V gene are SGHTA and FQGNSA. The CDR3 is made up of 16 amino acids. Trimming at V came to 1 base and at J to 2 bases, leaving 3 bases not matched to a gene. CDR3 residues: CASSLVNRGPGNTIYF. The CDR3 DNA reads as TGTGCCAGCAGCTTAGTTAACAGGGGGCCTGGAAACACCATATATTTT.

The V call is TRBV9, the J call TRBJ2-1, with 7 bases aligning to TRBD1. Germline V gene data show CDR1 as SGDLS and CDR2 as YYNGEE. The V segment lost 5 bases and the J segment 5 bases; nucleotides outside the gene matches: 10. The CDR3 consists of 15 residues. The CDR3 DNA sequence: TGTGCCAGCAGGGCCCCGGGGACAGATCACAATGAGCAGTTCTTC. The encoded protein is CASRAPGTDHNEQFF.

The chain is built from TRBV5-1 and TRBJ1-2; 9 positions match TRBD1. J gave up 6 bases and V 4 bases, and 7 bases lay outside the gene matches. This CDR3 region has 14 residues. Germline-derived CDR1 and CDR2 are SGHRS and YFSETQ. CDR3 sequence reads: CASSADRGAHGYTF. The CDR3 bases are TGCGCCAGCAGCGCGGACAGGGGTGCCCATGGCTACACCTTC. Full variable domain (remainder filled in from reference TRBV5-1 and TRBJ1-2): KAGVTQTPRYLIKTRGQQVTLSCSPISGHRSVSWYQQTPGQGLQFLFEYFSETQRNKGNFPGRFSGRQFSNSRSEMNVSTLELGDSALYLCASSADRGAHGYTFGSGTRLTVV.

The chain carries TRBV6-6 and TRBJ2-1; D is ambiguous. In germline, CDR1 is MNHNY, CDR2 SVGAGI (reference sequence). There are 14 residues in the CDR3. The V and J ends lost 4 bases and 0 bases respectively, with 7 bases between them. In DNA form, the CDR3 reads TGTGCCAGCAGTTGGGCCAGCTCCTACAATGAGCAGTTCTTC. It translates to CASSWASSYNEQFF.

This CDR3 reads CASRTRQGGDEQYF. The CDR3 DNA is TGTGCCAGCAGAACTCGACAGGGTGGCGACGAGCAGTACTTC. The chain combines TRBV6-1 with TRBJ2-7; 7 nucleotides match TRBD1. Germline CDR1 reads MNHNS; CDR2 reads SASEGT. V lost 6 bases to trimming and J lost 5 bases; unmatched junction nucleotides: 10. This CDR3 contains 14 residues.

The V call is TRBV18, the J call TRBJ2-1, with 7 bases matching TRBD1. This CDR3 region has 14 residues. Germline loops: CDR1 KGHSH, CDR2 LQKENI. V shed 3 bases and J 3 bases; nucleotides not matched to a gene: 2. The CDR3 loop reads CASSPQGDYNEQFF. As DNA, the CDR3 is TGTGCCAGCTCACCGCAGGGGGACTACAATGAGCAGTTCTTC.

The chain has TRBV7-3 and TRBJ2-1, with 16 bases matching TRBD2. The V and J ends lost 2 bases and 8 bases, in that order; junction bases with no gene match: 9. CDR1 and CDR2 (germline): SGHTA, FQGTGA. The CDR3 runs 18 residues. The CDR3 here is CASSLGGLAGGGIDEQFF. In nucleotides, the CDR3 is TGTGCCAGCAGCTTAGGGGGACTAGCGGGAGGGGGTATCGATGAGCAGTTCTTC.

V and J are TRBV11-2 and TRBJ2-1; 9 bases are a match to TRBD2. Germline CDR1 is SGHAT and CDR2 is FQNNGV. The CDR3 is 15 amino acids. Trimming cost V 3 bases and J 1 base; bases outside gene matches: 1. The DNA for the CDR3 is TGTGCCAGCAGCTTGCGGGAGGGTTCCTACAATGAGCAGTTCTTC. Residues: CASSLREGSYNEQFF.